The rows below give T cell receptor beta chains drawn from one sample of a study of shared clonotypes between healthy human individuals. The data were produced by immunoSEQ multiplex PCR, yet TCRdb's version contains in-frame clones alone and is incomplete. The table lists about 610,000 clones, approximately 96% of them singletons. Material for sequencing was naive CD8+ T cells sorted from blood. These receptors were obtained from a woman in her 30s in good health. Both conserved end residues are part of each CDR3.

j_call	v_call	cdr3_aa
TRBJ1-2	TRBV19	CASEQAATYGYTF
TRBJ1-1	TRBV9	CASSVGDTEAFF
TRBJ2-1	TRBV28	CASRLAQGEQFF
TRBJ2-1	TRBV29-1	CSAPGQGAYNEQFF
TRBJ1-2	TRBV28	CASSFDLGEGDFNYGYTF
TRBJ1-1	TRBV7-9	CASSHGGHTEAFF
TRBJ2-3	TRBV4-1	CASSQYGGSTDTQYF
TRBJ2-7	TRBV5-6	CASSLATGEQYF
TRBJ1-4	TRBV11-2	CASSFDRPKATNEKLFF
TRBJ2-1	TRBV5-1	CASRDTTYNEQFF
TRBJ2-1	TRBV27	CASSPEVVAWGHNEQFF
TRBJ1-1	TRBV28	CASITGGAPEAFF
TRBJ1-1	TRBV10-1	CASSEFGEGAFF
TRBJ2-5	TRBV5-6	CASAAAGEVLETQYF
TRBJ2-1	TRBV29-1	CSGWGQGVDNEQFF
TRBJ2-1	TRBV11-2	CASSFILGQGLSGYNEQFF
TRBJ2-2	TRBV10-2	CASSEIASGPNTGELFF
TRBJ1-1	TRBV19	CASTHGTGTEAFF
TRBJ1-5	TRBV27	CASSGTGGSQPQHF
TRBJ2-7	TRBV14	CASSLSEVTEQYF
TRBJ2-1	TRBV2	CASSDVAGELFNEQFF
TRBJ1-4	TRBV28	CASKPSPTNEKLFF
TRBJ1-3	TRBV4-1	CASSLGLQGVGNTIYF
TRBJ2-1	TRBV9	CASSVGKVYNEQFF
TRBJ2-2	TRBV28	CASSLEGVGIGAGELFF
TRBJ2-3	TRBV10-2	CASSETSGRTDTQYF
TRBJ2-3	TRBV2	CASSERTASSTDTQYF
TRBJ2-1	TRBV6-1	CASSELEGWREGYNEQFF
TRBJ1-5	TRBV2	CASRPGNNQPQHF
TRBJ1-5	TRBV10-3	CAISPIPPGDNNQPQHF
TRBJ2-7	TRBV30	CAWSPGVHEQYF
TRBJ1-5	TRBV23-1	CASSRPQETGQPQHF
TRBJ1-2	TRBV27	CASSPPDRVYGYTF
TRBJ2-1	TRBV10-3	CAIRENIAGVSAEQFF
TRBJ2-7	TRBV11-2	CASSPSGTGSYEQYF
TRBJ1-2	TRBV5-8	CASSPGQLNYGYTF
TRBJ2-7	TRBV28	CASSPRGEGDEQYF
TRBJ2-1	TRBV5-6	CASSSTGAAEQFF
TRBJ2-1	TRBV15	CATSGGPSYNEQFF
TRBJ1-2	TRBV27	CASSLGPGNYGYTF